Sequencing of this T cell receptor beta chain was carried out in a study of blood T cell repertoires in COVID-19. Study summary: Sources were T cells, B-cell-depleted T cells, or PBMCs; the material itself was cDNA or gDNA.

In the original processing: Amplification with reference gene primers provided the estimates of nucleated cell counts. Generated by immunoSEQ multiplex PCR, the TCRdb table keeps only in-frame clones and is missing some. For V, J and clone size, that table is used; D and trimming come from the DNA. Here the sample spans roughly 220,000 clones, 84% being singletons. This clone was seen a few times. Between the trimmed V and J ends, which lost 3 bases and 2 bases, there was a span of 8 bases. The CDR3 extends over 14 amino acids. The germline V gene encodes CDR1 SGHRS and CDR2 YFSETQ. This sequence originates from a woman aged 55-69 years who had recovered from COVID-19. Sequences were obtained from peripheral blood. This chain connects TRBV5-1 to TRBJ2-2, with D unresolved. This chain's CDR3 is CASSYAENTGELFF. Here the CDR3 DNA reads TGCGCCAGCAGCTATGCGGAAAACACCGGGGAGCTGTTTTTT.